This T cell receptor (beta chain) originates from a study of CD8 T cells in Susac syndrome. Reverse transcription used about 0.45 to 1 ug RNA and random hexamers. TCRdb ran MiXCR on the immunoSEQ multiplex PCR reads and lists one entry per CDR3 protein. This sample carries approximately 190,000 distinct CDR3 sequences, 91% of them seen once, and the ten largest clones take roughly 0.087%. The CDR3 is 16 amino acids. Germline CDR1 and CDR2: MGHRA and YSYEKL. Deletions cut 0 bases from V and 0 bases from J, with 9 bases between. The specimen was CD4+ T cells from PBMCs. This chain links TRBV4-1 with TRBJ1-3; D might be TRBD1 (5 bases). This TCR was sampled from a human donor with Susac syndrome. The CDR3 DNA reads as TGCGCCAGCAGCCAAGAGGGACGGCCCTCTGGAAACACCATATATTTT. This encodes CASSQEGRPSGNTIYF.